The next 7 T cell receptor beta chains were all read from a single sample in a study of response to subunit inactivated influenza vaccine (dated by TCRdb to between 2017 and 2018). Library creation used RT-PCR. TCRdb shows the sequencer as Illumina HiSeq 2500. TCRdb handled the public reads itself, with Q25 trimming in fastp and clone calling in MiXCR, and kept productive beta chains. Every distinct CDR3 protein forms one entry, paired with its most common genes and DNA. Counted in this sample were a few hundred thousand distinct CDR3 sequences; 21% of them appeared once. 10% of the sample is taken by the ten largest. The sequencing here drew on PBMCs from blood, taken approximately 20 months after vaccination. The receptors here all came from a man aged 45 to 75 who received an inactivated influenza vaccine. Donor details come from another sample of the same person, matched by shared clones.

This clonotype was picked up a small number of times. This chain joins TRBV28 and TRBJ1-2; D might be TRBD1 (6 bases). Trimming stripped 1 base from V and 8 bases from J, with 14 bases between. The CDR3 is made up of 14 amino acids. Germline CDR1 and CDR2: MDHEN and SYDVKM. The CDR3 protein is CASSLLSLGGGYTF. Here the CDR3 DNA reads TGTGCCAGCAGTTTATTGTCCCTCGGGGGCGGCTACACCTTC.

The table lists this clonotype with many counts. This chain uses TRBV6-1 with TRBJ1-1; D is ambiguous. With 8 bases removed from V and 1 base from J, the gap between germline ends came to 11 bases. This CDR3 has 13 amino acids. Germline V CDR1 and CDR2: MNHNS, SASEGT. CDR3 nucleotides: TGTGCCAGCCTCACTTCTAGGAACACTGAAGCTTTCTTT. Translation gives CASLTSRNTEAFF.

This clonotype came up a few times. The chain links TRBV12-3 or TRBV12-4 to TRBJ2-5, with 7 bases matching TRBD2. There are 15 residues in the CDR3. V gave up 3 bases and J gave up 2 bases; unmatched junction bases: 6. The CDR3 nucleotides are TGTGCCAGCAGTTTCGGGGGGACCATTCAAGAGACCCAGTACTTC. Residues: CASSFGGTIQETQYF.

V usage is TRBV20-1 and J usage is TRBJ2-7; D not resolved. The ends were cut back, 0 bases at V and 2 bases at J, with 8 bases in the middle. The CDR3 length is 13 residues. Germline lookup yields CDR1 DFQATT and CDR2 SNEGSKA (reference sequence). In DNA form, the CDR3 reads TGCAGTGCTAGAGATGGGGTCACCTACGAGCAGTACTTC. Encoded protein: CSARDGVTYEQYF.

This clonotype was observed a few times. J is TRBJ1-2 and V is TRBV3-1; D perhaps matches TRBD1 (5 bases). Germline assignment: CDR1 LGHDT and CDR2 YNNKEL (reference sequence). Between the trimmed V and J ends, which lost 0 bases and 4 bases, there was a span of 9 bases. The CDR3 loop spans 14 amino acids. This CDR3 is CASSQDGTLYGYTF. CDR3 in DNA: TGTGCCAGCAGCCAAGATGGGACCCTCTATGGCTACACCTTC.

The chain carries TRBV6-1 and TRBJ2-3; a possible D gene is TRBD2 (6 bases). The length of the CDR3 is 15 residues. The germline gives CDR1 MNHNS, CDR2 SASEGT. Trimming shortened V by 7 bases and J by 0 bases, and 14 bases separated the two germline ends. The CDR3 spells CASNKLAVSTDTQYF. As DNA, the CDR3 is TGTGCCAGCAATAAACTAGCAGTTAGCACAGATACGCAGTATTTT.

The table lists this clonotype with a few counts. CDR3 bases: TGTGCCAGCAGCTTGGGGCCCACCGGAATAAACACCATATATTTT. Translated, it gives CASSLGPTGINTIYF. This chain joins TRBV5-6 and TRBJ1-3; D is uncertain. CDR1 is SGHDT, CDR2 YYEEEE, per germline. Trimming took off 0 bases at V and 6 bases at J, with 13 bases between the two ends. The CDR3 has 15 residues. Variable domain in full (rest from reference TRBV5-6 and TRBJ1-3): DAGVTQSPTHLIKTRGQQVTLRCSPKSGHDTVSWYQQALGQGPQFIFQYYEEEERQRGNFPDRFSGHQFPNYSSELNVNALLLGDSALYLCASSLGPTGINTIYFGEGSWLTVV.